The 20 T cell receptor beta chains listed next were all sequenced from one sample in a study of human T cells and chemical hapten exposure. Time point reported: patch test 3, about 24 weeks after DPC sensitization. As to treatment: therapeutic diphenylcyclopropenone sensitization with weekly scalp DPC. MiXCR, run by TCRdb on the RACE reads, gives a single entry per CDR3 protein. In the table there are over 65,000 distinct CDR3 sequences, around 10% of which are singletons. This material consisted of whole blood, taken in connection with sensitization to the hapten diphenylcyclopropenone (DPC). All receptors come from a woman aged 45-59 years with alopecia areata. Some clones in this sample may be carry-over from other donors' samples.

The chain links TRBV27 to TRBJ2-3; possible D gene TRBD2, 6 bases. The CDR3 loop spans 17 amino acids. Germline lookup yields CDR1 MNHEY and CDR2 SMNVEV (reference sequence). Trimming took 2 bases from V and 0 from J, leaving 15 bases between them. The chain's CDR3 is CASSLVGTFASTDTQYF. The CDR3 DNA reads TGTGCCAGCAGTTTAGTGGGGACTTTCGCTAGCACAGATACGCAGTATTTT.

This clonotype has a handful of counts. DNA of the CDR3: TGTGCCAGCAGCTACGGGGGGACAGCTGCCTACGAGCAGTACTTC. Its translation is CASSYGGTAAYEQYF. This rearrangement joins TRBV6-2 or TRBV6-3 to TRBJ2-7; D possibly uses TRBD1 or TRBD2 (7 bases each). The ends were cut back, 6 bases at V and 2 bases at J, with 17 bases in the middle. CDR3 size: 15 residues. Germline CDR1 and CDR2: MNHEY and SVGEGT.

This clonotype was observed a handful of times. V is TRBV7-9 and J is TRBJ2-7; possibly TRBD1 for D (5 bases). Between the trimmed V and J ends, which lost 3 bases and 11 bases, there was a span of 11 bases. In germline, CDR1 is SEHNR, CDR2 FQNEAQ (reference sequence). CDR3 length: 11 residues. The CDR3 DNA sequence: TGTGCCAGCAGCTTTGGGGCTGGGGAGTACTTC. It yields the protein CASSFGAGEYF.

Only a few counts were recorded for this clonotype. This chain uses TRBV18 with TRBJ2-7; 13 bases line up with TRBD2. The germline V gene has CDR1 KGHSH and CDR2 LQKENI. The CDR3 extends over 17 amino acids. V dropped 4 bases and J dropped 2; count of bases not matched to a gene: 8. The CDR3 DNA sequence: TGTGCCAGCTCACTCGGGACTAGCGGGACGATGACCTACGAGCAGTACTTC. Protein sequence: CASSLGTSGTMTYEQYF.

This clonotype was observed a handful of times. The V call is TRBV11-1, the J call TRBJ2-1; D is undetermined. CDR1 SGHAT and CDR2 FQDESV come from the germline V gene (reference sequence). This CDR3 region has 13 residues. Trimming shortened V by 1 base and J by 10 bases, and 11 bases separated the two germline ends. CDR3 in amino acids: CASSLGSPTEQFF. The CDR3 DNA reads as TGTGCCAGCAGCTTAGGGTCCCCCACCGAGCAGTTCTTC.

CDR3 in amino acids: CASSPRGILSGELFF. The CDR3 DNA sequence: TGTGCCAGCAGCCCAAGAGGGATTTTGTCCGGGGAGCTGTTTTTT. The V and J genes are TRBV14 and TRBJ2-2; possibly TRBD2 for D (5 bases). Germline V CDR1 and CDR2: SGHDN, FVKESK. The CDR3 extends over 15 amino acids. The ends were cut back, 4 bases at V and 6 bases at J, with 15 bases in the middle.

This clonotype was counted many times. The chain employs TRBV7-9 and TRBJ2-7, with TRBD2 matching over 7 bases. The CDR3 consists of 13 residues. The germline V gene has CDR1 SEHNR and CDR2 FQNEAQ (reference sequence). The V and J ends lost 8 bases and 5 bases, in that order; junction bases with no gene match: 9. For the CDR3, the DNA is TGTGCCAGCGCCCGGTTCGGGGGGAACGAGCAGTACTTC. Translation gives CASARFGGNEQYF.

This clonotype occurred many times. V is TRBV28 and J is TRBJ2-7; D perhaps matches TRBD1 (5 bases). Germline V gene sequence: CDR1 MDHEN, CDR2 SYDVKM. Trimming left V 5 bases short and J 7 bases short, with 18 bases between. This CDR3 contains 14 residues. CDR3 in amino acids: CASSPRTTPEEQYF. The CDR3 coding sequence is TGTGCCAGCAGTCCCCGGACAACCCCAGAGGAGCAGTACTTC.

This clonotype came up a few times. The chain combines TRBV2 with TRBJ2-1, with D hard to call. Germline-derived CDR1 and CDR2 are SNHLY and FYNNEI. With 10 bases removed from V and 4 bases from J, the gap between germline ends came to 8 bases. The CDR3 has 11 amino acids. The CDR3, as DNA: TGTGCCACCCGAAATTACAATGAGCAGTTCTTC. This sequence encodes CATRNYNEQFF. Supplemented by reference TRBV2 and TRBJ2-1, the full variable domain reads EPEVTQTPSHQVTQMGQEVILRCVPISNHLYFYWYRQILGQKVEFLVSFYNNEISEKSEIFDDQFSVERPDGSNFTLKIRSTKLEDSAMYFCATRNYNEQFFGPGTRLTVL.

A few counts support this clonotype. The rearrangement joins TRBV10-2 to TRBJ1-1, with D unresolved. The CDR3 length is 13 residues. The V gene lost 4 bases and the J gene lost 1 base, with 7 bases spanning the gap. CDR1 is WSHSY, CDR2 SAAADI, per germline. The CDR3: CASSGPANTEAFF. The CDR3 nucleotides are TGCGCCAGCAGTGGCCCGGCGAACACTGAAGCTTTCTTT.

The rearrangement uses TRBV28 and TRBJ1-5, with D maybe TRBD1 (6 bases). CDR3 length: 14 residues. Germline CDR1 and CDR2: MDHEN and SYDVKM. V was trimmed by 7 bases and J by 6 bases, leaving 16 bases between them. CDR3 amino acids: CASTWGQETQPQHF. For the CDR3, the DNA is TGTGCCAGCACCTGGGGGCAAGAAACTCAGCCCCAGCATTTT. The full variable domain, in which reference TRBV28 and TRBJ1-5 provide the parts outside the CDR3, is DVKVTQSSRYLVKRTGEKVFLECVQDMDHENMFWYRQDPGLGLRLIYFSYDVKMKEKGDIPEGYSVSREKKERFSLILESASTNQTSMYLCASTWGQETQPQHFGDGTRLSIL.

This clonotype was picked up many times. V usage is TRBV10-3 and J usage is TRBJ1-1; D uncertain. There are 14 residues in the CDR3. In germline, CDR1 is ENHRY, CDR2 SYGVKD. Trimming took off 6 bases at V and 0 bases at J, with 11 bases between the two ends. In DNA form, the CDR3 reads TGTGCCATCAGATCCATTACAGTGAACACTGAAGCTTTCTTT. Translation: CAIRSITVNTEAFF.

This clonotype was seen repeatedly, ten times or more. The CDR3 bases are TGTGCCAGCAGCTTGGCGGGGGGCACCCCAGATACGCAGTATTTT. Translating it yields CASSLAGGTPDTQYF. This chain links TRBV5-5 with TRBJ2-3; a possible D gene is TRBD2 (7 bases). The CDR3 extends over 15 amino acids. Germline CDR1 is SGHKS and CDR2 is YYEKEE (reference sequence). V gave up 0 bases and J gave up 4 bases, with 12 bases separating them.

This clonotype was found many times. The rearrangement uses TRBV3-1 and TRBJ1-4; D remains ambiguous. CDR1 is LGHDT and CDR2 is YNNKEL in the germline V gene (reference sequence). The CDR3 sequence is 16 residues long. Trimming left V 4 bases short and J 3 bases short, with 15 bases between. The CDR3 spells CASSLRRIGANEKLFF. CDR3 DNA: TGTGCCAGCAGCCTAAGACGAATAGGAGCTAATGAAAAACTGTTTTTT.

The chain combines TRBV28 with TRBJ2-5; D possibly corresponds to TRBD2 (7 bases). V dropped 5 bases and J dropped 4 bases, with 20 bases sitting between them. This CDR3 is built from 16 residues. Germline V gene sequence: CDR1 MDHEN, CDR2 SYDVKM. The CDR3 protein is CASSPPGFAGAETQYF. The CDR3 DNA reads TGTGCCAGCAGTCCCCCTGGGTTCGCGGGGGCAGAGACCCAGTACTTC.

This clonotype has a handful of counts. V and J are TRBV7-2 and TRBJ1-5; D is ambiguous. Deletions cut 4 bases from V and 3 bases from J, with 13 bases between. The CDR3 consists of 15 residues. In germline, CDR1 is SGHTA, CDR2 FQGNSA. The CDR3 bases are TGTGCCAGCAGCTGGGTGGAGGGAGTCAATCAGCCCCAGCATTTT. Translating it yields CASSWVEGVNQPQHF.

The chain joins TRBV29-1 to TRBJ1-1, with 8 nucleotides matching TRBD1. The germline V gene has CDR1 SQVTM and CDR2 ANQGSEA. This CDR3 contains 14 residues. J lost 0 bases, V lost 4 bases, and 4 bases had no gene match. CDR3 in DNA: TGCAGCGTTGTTCAGGGACAGGTGAACACTGAAGCTTTCTTT. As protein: CSVVQGQVNTEAFF. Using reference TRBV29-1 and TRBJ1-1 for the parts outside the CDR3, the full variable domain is SAVISQKPSRDICQRGTSLTIQCQVDSQVTMMFWYRQQPGQSLTLIATANQGSEATYESGFVIDKFPISRPNLTFSTLTVSNMSPEDSSIYLCSVVQGQVNTEAFFGQGTRLTVV.

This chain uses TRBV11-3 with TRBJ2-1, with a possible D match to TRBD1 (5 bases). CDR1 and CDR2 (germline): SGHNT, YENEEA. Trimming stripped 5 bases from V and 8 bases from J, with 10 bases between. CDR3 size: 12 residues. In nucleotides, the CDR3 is TGTGCCAGCAGCCCCCAAGGGGATGAGCAGTTCTTC. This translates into CASSPQGDEQFF.

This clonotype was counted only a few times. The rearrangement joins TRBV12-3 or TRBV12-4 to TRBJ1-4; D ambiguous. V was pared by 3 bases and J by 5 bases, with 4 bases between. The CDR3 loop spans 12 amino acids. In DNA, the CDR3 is TGTGCCAGCAGTTTTTACAATGAAAAACTGTTTTTT. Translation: CASSFYNEKLFF.

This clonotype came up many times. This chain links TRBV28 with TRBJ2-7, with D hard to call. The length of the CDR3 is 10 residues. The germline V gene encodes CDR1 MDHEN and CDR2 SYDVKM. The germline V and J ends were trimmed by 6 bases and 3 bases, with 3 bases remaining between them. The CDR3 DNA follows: TGTGCCAGCAGCGACTACGAGCAGTACTTC. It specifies CASSDYEQYF.